This T cell receptor beta chain was profiled in a study of blood T cell repertoires in COVID-19. Study details: Samples of COVID-19 (acute and convalescent) were obtained from the United States, Italy and Spain. T cells, B-cell-depleted T cells, or PBMCs supplied cDNA or gDNA.

CDR1 LNHDA and CDR2 SQIVND come from the germline V gene (reference sequence). The CDR3 has 12 residues. V gave up 7 bases and J gave up 6 bases, with 10 bases separating them. The method was immunoSEQ multiplex PCR; TCRdb's version includes in-frame clones alone and lacks a portion of them. The table records tens of thousands of clones, 82% of them present only once. The receptor comes from a human donor in a cohort sampled during active COVID-19. Sample: peripheral blood. The chain couples TRBV19 to TRBJ1-5; the D is unclear. CDR3: CASTSVGQPQHF. The CDR3 nucleotides read TGTGCCAGTACAAGCGTGGGTCAGCCCCAGCATTTT. Complete variable domain (other parts from reference TRBV19 and TRBJ1-5): DGGITQSPKYLFRKEGQNVTLSCEQNLNHDAMYWYRQDPGQGLRLIYYSQIVNDFQKGDIAEGYSVSREKKESFPLTVTSAQKNPTAFYLCASTSVGQPQHFGDGTRLSIL.